The rows below give T cell receptor beta chains drawn from one sample of a study of T cells in Graves' hyperthyroidism and ophthalmopathy. Via MiXCR, TCRdb re-called the multiplex PCR reads, giving one row per CDR3 protein. Among about 760,000 distinct CDR3 sequences listed, under 45% were seen once. The sequenced sample was blood. These receptors all come from a woman in her forties with Graves' hyperthyroidism. The CDR3 runs from the conserved cysteine through the conserved F or W. D genes are given only for firm matches. Where a row states a size, it is once, few, many or the class of an expanded clone; other rows omit it.

v_gene: TRBV11-2; j_gene: TRBJ2-7; d_gene: TRBD2; abundance: few; CDR3nt: TGTGCCAGCAGCGCGACTAGCGGGGGGCTTAGCTCCTACGAGCAGTACTTC; CDR3aa: CASSATSGGLSSYEQYF
v_gene: TRBV7-2; j_gene: TRBJ2-7; d_gene: NA; abundance: many; CDR3nt: TGTGCCAGCAGCCATGGGACGTCCTCGTCCTACGAGCAGTACTTC; CDR3aa: CASSHGTSSSYEQYF
v_gene: TRBV27; j_gene: TRBJ2-7; d_gene: NA; abundance: few; CDR3nt: TGTGCCAGCCGCCTCGCGGACTACTACGAGCAGTACTTC; CDR3aa: CASRLADYYEQYF
v_gene: TRBV9; j_gene: TRBJ1-4; d_gene: NA; abundance: NA; CDR3nt: TGTGCCAGCAGCGTAGAGGACAGCCGAAATGAAAAACTGTTTTTT; CDR3aa: CASSVEDSRNEKLFF
v_gene: TRBV9; j_gene: TRBJ2-5; d_gene: TRBD1; abundance: many; CDR3nt: TGTGCCAGCAGCGTAGGAAGGGGACAGGTGCGAGAGACCCAGTACTTC; CDR3aa: CASSVGRGQVRETQYF
v_gene: TRBV19; j_gene: TRBJ2-2; d_gene: NA; abundance: many; CDR3nt: TGTGCCAGTAGTAGACCGGATCACGCCGGGGAGCTGTTTTTT; CDR3aa: CASSRPDHAGELFF
v_gene: TRBV7-2; j_gene: TRBJ1-5; d_gene: NA; abundance: NA; CDR3nt: TGTGCCAGCAGTCCCAGGGTAGCCCTCGAAAGCGATCAGCCCCAGCATTTT; CDR3aa: CASSPRVALESDQPQHF
v_gene: TRBV5-1; j_gene: TRBJ2-2; d_gene: NA; abundance: many; CDR3nt: TGCGCCAGCAGCTCGACACTCGGCACCGGGGAGCTGTTTTTT; CDR3aa: CASSSTLGTGELFF
v_gene: TRBV7-2; j_gene: TRBJ2-2; d_gene: TRBD1; abundance: NA; CDR3nt: TGTGCCAGCAGCCAAACCGGGACAGTGAACACCGGGGAGCTGTTTTTT; CDR3aa: CASSQTGTVNTGELFF
v_gene: TRBV6-5; j_gene: TRBJ2-5; d_gene: NA; abundance: few; CDR3nt: TGTGCCAGCAGTTACAGGCTGGAAGAGACCCAGTACTTC; CDR3aa: CASSYRLEETQYF
v_gene: TRBV6-1; j_gene: TRBJ1-5; d_gene: NA; abundance: NA; CDR3nt: TGTGCCAGCAGAACTGACAGGCTCAATCAGCCCCAGCATTTT; CDR3aa: CASRTDRLNQPQHF
v_gene: TRBV10-1; j_gene: TRBJ2-1; d_gene: NA; abundance: once; CDR3nt: TGCGCCAGCAGTGGGACTTTCGGTGAGCAGTTCTTC; CDR3aa: CASSGTFGEQFF
v_gene: TRBV7-8; j_gene: TRBJ2-3; d_gene: TRBD2; abundance: NA; CDR3nt: TGTGCCAGCAGCTTAACCGCTAGCGGGAGAACAGATACGCAGTATTTT; CDR3aa: CASSLTASGRTDTQYF
v_gene: TRBV19; j_gene: TRBJ2-5; d_gene: TRBD2; abundance: few; CDR3nt: TGTGCCAGTACCGAAGCGGGAGGGCCCCAAGAGACCCAGTACTTC; CDR3aa: CASTEAGGPQETQYF
v_gene: TRBV7-9; j_gene: TRBJ2-2; d_gene: NA; abundance: many; CDR3nt: TGTGCCAGCAGCCACGGCTCTCCGGGGGCGCTGTTTTTT; CDR3aa: CASSHGSPGALFF
v_gene: TRBV10-3; j_gene: TRBJ1-1; d_gene: NA; abundance: many; CDR3nt: TGTGCCACCGGGAAGGGGGGTGCGACTGAAGCTTTCTTT; CDR3aa: CATGKGGATEAFF
v_gene: TRBV4-1; j_gene: TRBJ2-7; d_gene: TRBD2; abundance: few; CDR3nt: TGCGCCAGCAGCCAAGGGGAGACTAGCAGCTACGAGCAGTACTTC; CDR3aa: CASSQGETSSYEQYF
v_gene: TRBV11-1; j_gene: TRBJ1-4; d_gene: TRBD1; abundance: NA; CDR3nt: TGTGCCAGCAGCTCAGCGCTGGGACAGGGGAATGAAAAACTGTTTTTT; CDR3aa: CASSSALGQGNEKLFF
v_gene: TRBV25-1; j_gene: TRBJ1-5; d_gene: TRBD1; abundance: many; CDR3nt: TGTGCCAGCAGTGAATCCGGACAGGGAATAGGACCCCAGCATTTT; CDR3aa: CASSESGQGIGPQHF
v_gene: TRBV20-1; j_gene: TRBJ2-7; d_gene: NA; abundance: many; CDR3nt: TGCAGTGCTCCCCGGGACGTAACCTACGAGCAGTACTTC; CDR3aa: CSAPRDVTYEQYF
v_gene: TRBV29-1; j_gene: TRBJ2-3; d_gene: NA; abundance: few; CDR3nt: TGCAGCGTTGATCCCGGAGGGGTAGATACGCAGTATTTT; CDR3aa: CSVDPGGVDTQYF
v_gene: TRBV10-2; j_gene: TRBJ1-1; d_gene: TRBD1; abundance: NA; CDR3nt: TGCGCCAGCAGACGACAGGGGTCGAACACTGAAGCTTTCTTT; CDR3aa: CASRRQGSNTEAFF
v_gene: TRBV6-5; j_gene: TRBJ2-7; d_gene: TRBD1; abundance: NA; CDR3nt: TGTGCCAGCAGGCCGGACAGGTACGGGGCCTACGAGCAGTACTTC; CDR3aa: CASRPDRYGAYEQYF
v_gene: TRBV4-1; j_gene: TRBJ1-5; d_gene: NA; abundance: once; CDR3nt: TGCGCCAGCAGCCACGATGTTGAAGAGACCCAGCATTTT; CDR3aa: CASSHDVEETQHF
v_gene: TRBV28; j_gene: TRBJ1-6; d_gene: NA; abundance: many; CDR3nt: TGTGCCAGCAGCGGGGTCTCATCACCCCTCCACTTT; CDR3aa: CASSGVSSPLHF
v_gene: TRBV5-1; j_gene: TRBJ1-1; d_gene: NA; abundance: NA; CDR3nt: TGCGCCAGCAGCTCGGCCGGGACTTTTTTCCAAGCTTTCTTT; CDR3aa: CASSSAGTFFQAFF
v_gene: TRBV20-1; j_gene: TRBJ2-5; d_gene: NA; abundance: NA; CDR3nt: TGCAGTGCTAGACCCCCCTCGGGGGCGGGGAAAGAGACCCAGTACTTC; CDR3aa: CSARPPSGAGKETQYF
v_gene: TRBV6-5; j_gene: TRBJ1-2; d_gene: NA; abundance: many; CDR3nt: TGTGCCAGCAGTTACGGAGAGGCCAGGGGCTACACCTTC; CDR3aa: CASSYGEARGYTF
v_gene: TRBV2; j_gene: TRBJ2-7; d_gene: NA; abundance: many; CDR3nt: TGTGCCAGCAACGATCCAGACAGCTCCTACGAGCAGTACTTC; CDR3aa: CASNDPDSSYEQYF
v_gene: TRBV20-1; j_gene: TRBJ1-2; d_gene: NA; abundance: many; CDR3nt: TGCAGTGCTAGAGCGGCGGGAAGGCCTAACTATGGCTACACCTTC; CDR3aa: CSARAAGRPNYGYTF
v_gene: TRBV5-6; j_gene: TRBJ2-2; d_gene: TRBD1; abundance: NA; CDR3nt: TGTGCCAGCAGCGAAAGGGGGCGGGTGGCGAACACCGGGGAGCTGTTTTTT; CDR3aa: CASSERGRVANTGELFF
v_gene: TRBV7-9; j_gene: TRBJ2-1; d_gene: NA; abundance: NA; CDR3nt: TGTGCCAGCAGCTCATCGATCCGCTCCGAGCAGTTCTTC; CDR3aa: CASSSSIRSEQFF
v_gene: TRBV10-2; j_gene: TRBJ2-2; d_gene: NA; abundance: many; CDR3nt: TGCGCCAGCAGTGAGGAGCCGACAGGGAACACCGGGGAGCTGTTTTTT; CDR3aa: CASSEEPTGNTGELFF
v_gene: TRBV4-3; j_gene: TRBJ1-3; d_gene: NA; abundance: NA; CDR3nt: TGCGCCAGCAGCCAAACATTTTACTCTGGAAACACCATATATTTT; CDR3aa: CASSQTFYSGNTIYF
v_gene: TRBV3-1; j_gene: TRBJ1-1; d_gene: TRBD1; abundance: NA; CDR3nt: TGTGCCAGCAGCCTCCAGACAGGGAGCACTGAAGCTTTCTTT; CDR3aa: CASSLQTGSTEAFF
v_gene: TRBV12-3/TRBV12-4; j_gene: TRBJ1-6; d_gene: TRBD1; abundance: NA; CDR3nt: TGTGCCAGCAGTTTATCGGGGACAGGGGGCGAAAATTCACCCCTCCACTTT; CDR3aa: CASSLSGTGGENSPLHF
v_gene: TRBV14; j_gene: TRBJ1-1; d_gene: NA; abundance: NA; CDR3nt: TGTGCCAGCAGCCGCCGGAGGGCCCTGAGGTGGACTGAAGCTTTCTTT; CDR3aa: CASSRRRALRWTEAFF
v_gene: TRBV19; j_gene: TRBJ1-4; d_gene: NA; abundance: few; CDR3nt: TGTGCCAGTAGTATAGGGTCCGGGATGTGGGAAAAACTGTTTTTT; CDR3aa: CASSIGSGMWEKLFF
v_gene: TRBV7-8; j_gene: TRBJ2-6; d_gene: TRBD1; abundance: NA; CDR3nt: TGTGCCAGCAGAAGCCGGGACAGGGGCTCTGGGGCCAACGTCCTGACTTTC; CDR3aa: CASRSRDRGSGANVLTF
v_gene: TRBV7-8; j_gene: TRBJ1-2; d_gene: TRBD1; abundance: few; CDR3nt: TGTGCCAGCAGCCAAACTAAGACAGGGAACTATGGCTACACCTTC; CDR3aa: CASSQTKTGNYGYTF
v_gene: TRBV15; j_gene: TRBJ1-1; d_gene: NA; abundance: NA; CDR3nt: TGTGCCACCAGCAGCGCGGAGGGTAACACTGAAGCTTTCTTT; CDR3aa: CATSSAEGNTEAFF
v_gene: TRBV5-5; j_gene: TRBJ1-2; d_gene: NA; abundance: NA; CDR3nt: TGTGCCAGCAGCCCCGGACCGGATTATGGCTACACCTTC; CDR3aa: CASSPGPDYGYTF
v_gene: TRBV5-8; j_gene: TRBJ1-2; d_gene: NA; abundance: NA; CDR3nt: TGTGCCAGCAGCCCGTGGGGGAGTAGCTATGGCTACACCTTC; CDR3aa: CASSPWGSSYGYTF
v_gene: TRBV11-2; j_gene: TRBJ2-1; d_gene: NA; abundance: NA; CDR3nt: TGTGCCAGCAGCTACGTATCCCAGGAGCAGTTCTTC; CDR3aa: CASSYVSQEQFF
v_gene: TRBV7-8; j_gene: TRBJ2-5; d_gene: TRBD2; abundance: NA; CDR3nt: TGTGCCAGCAGCTTTTGGACTAGCAGAGATGGTCAGCAGACCCAGTACTTC; CDR3aa: CASSFWTSRDGQQTQYF
v_gene: TRBV2; j_gene: TRBJ2-1; d_gene: NA; abundance: NA; CDR3nt: TGTGTCAGCAGCACAAGCCGTGCCTCTGAGCAGTTCTTC; CDR3aa: CVSSTSRASEQFF
v_gene: TRBV7-2; j_gene: TRBJ2-7; d_gene: TRBD2; abundance: many; CDR3nt: TGTGCCAACAGCTTGAGACTAGCGGGGGACTCCTACGAGCAGTACTTC; CDR3aa: CANSLRLAGDSYEQYF
v_gene: TRBV7-2; j_gene: TRBJ2-7; d_gene: NA; abundance: many; CDR3nt: TGTGCCAGCAGTCACCGCTCGGACAGAGACTACGAGCAGTACTTC; CDR3aa: CASSHRSDRDYEQYF
v_gene: TRBV29-1; j_gene: TRBJ2-5; d_gene: TRBD1; abundance: once; CDR3nt: TGCAGCGTGAGTGGGACAGGGAAAGAGACCCAGTACTTC; CDR3aa: CSVSGTGKETQYF
v_gene: TRBV19; j_gene: TRBJ1-2; d_gene: NA; abundance: NA; CDR3nt: TGTGCCAGTACCGATTACCTCCGGACAGTTAACTATGGCTACACCTTC; CDR3aa: CASTDYLRTVNYGYTF
v_gene: TRBV5-1; j_gene: TRBJ1-1; d_gene: TRBD1; abundance: few; CDR3nt: TGCGCCAGCAGCTTTGGTAGGACAGGGAACACTGAAGCTTTCTTT; CDR3aa: CASSFGRTGNTEAFF
v_gene: TRBV6-5; j_gene: TRBJ1-2; d_gene: TRBD1; abundance: NA; CDR3nt: TGTGCCAGCAGTTCGCGGACAGGGTACTATGGCTACACCTTC; CDR3aa: CASSSRTGYYGYTF
v_gene: TRBV20-1; j_gene: TRBJ1-2; d_gene: NA; abundance: many; CDR3nt: TGCAGTGCTAGAGATGGCAGGGCCTATGGCTACACCTTC; CDR3aa: CSARDGRAYGYTF
v_gene: TRBV19; j_gene: TRBJ2-2; d_gene: TRBD1; abundance: few; CDR3nt: TGTGCCAGTAGTGAGAGGGGGACAGGAGCCACCGGGGAGCTGTTTTTT; CDR3aa: CASSERGTGATGELFF
v_gene: TRBV25-1; j_gene: TRBJ1-5; d_gene: TRBD1; abundance: NA; CDR3nt: TGTGCCAGCAGTTTAAGTGCGTCAGGGGGTTGGCAGCCCCAGCATTTT; CDR3aa: CASSLSASGGWQPQHF
v_gene: TRBV4-1; j_gene: TRBJ2-2; d_gene: NA; abundance: NA; CDR3nt: TGCGCCAGCAGCCGGCACAGGGACACCGGGGAGCTGTTTTTT; CDR3aa: CASSRHRDTGELFF
v_gene: TRBV4-1; j_gene: TRBJ1-5; d_gene: NA; abundance: NA; CDR3nt: TGCGCCAGCAGCCAAGATCTTGGGCGGACAGAAGGGCAGCCCCAGCATTTT; CDR3aa: CASSQDLGRTEGQPQHF
v_gene: TRBV15; j_gene: TRBJ2-5; d_gene: NA; abundance: NA; CDR3nt: TGTGCCGCCAGCAGAGAAGACAGATCCAGGGAGACCCAGTACTTC; CDR3aa: CAASREDRSRETQYF
v_gene: TRBV25-1; j_gene: TRBJ1-2; d_gene: NA; abundance: few; CDR3nt: TGTGCCAGCAGAAACGCAGGGGCCCGGGGCTACACCTTC; CDR3aa: CASRNAGARGYTF
v_gene: TRBV15; j_gene: TRBJ2-3; d_gene: NA; abundance: NA; CDR3nt: TGTGCCACCAGCACCCGAGAACTATACGGGGGCACAGATACGCAGTATTTT; CDR3aa: CATSTRELYGGTDTQYF